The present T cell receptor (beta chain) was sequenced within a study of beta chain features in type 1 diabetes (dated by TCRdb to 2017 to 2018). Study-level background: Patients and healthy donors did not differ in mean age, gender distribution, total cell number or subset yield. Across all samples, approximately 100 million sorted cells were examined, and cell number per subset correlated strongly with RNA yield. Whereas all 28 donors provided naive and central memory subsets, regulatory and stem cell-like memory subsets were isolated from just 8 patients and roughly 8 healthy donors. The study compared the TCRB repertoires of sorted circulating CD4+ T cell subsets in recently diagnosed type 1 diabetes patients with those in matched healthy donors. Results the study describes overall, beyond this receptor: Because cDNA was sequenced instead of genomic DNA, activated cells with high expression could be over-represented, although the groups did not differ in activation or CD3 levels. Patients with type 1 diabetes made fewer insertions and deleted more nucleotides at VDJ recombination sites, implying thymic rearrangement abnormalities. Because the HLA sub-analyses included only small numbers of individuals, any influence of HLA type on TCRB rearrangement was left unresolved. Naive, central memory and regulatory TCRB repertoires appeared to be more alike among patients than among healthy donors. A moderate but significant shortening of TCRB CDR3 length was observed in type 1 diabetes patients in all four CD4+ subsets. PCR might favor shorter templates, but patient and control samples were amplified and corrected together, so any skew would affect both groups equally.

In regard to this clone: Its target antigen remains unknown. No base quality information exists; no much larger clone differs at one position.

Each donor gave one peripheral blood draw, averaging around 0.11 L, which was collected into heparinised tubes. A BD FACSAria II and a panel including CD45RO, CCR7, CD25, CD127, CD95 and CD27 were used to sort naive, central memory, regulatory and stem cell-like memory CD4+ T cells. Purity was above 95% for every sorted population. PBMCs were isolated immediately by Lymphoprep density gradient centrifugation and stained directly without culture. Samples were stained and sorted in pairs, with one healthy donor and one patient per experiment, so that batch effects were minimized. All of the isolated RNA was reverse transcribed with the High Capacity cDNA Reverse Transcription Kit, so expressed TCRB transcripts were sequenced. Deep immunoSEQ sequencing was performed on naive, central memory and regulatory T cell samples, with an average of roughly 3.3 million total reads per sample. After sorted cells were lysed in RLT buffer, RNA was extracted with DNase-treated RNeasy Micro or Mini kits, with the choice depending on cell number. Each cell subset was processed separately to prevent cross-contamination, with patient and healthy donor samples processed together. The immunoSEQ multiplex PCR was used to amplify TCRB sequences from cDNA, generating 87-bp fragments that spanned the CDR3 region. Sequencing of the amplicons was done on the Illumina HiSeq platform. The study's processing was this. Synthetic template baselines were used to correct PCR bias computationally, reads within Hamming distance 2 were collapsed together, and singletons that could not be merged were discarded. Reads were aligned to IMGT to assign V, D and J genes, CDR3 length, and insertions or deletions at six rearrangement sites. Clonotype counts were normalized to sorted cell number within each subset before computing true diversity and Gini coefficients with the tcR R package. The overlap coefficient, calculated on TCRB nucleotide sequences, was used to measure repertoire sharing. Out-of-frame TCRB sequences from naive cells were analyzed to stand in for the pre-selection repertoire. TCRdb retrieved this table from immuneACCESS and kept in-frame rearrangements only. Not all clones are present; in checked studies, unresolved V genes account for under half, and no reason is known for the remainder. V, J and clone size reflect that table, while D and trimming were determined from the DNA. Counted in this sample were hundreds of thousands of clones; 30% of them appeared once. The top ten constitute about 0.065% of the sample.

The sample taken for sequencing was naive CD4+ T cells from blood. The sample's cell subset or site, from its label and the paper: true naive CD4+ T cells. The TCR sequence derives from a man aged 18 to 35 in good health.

The nucleotide sequence reads as follows: TGTGCCATCAGTGCGTCGGGGAGCGGGAGGGCCTACAATGAGCAGTTCTTC. The translation is CAISASGSGRAYNEQFF. The sequence is built from TRBV10-3 and TRBJ2-1, and 10 bases in between align with TRBD2. Its CDR3 holds 17 amino acids, cysteine through phenylalanine. The entry retains the CDR3 DNA only, 51 bases that are in frame from base 1. Ends trimmed: V by 4 bases, J by 2 bases; bases unmatched to a gene: 8. CDR1 and CDR2 are read off the germline V gene as ENHRY and SYGVKD.